This is a list of T cell receptor beta chains from one sample in a study of blood T cell repertoires in COVID-19. Produced via immunoSEQ multiplex PCR; TCRdb's table is partial and in-frame only. The sample includes roughly 240,000 clones, roughly 87% of them seen just once. The specimen sequenced was PBMCs or T cells enriched from blood (not recorded which). The receptors stem from a woman in her twenties or thirties with acute COVID-19. Each CDR3 is given with its conserved first and last residue. The D gene is left open where the match is weak. Expanded clones are given a class, and other clones once, few, many or no size at all.

CDR3	DNA	D	V	J	size
CASSIGSYDGYTF	TGTGCCAGTAGTATAGGGTCCTATGATGGCTACACCTTC	-	TRBV19	TRBJ1-2	-
CASSLEGGIGNTEAFF	TGCGCCAGCAGCTTGGAGGGAGGGATTGGGAACACTGAAGCTTTCTTT	-	TRBV5-1	TRBJ1-1	-
CASSQRPDREAPQHF	TGTGCCAGCAGCCAAAGGCCGGACAGGGAGGCACCCCAGCATTTT	TRBD1	TRBV3-1/TRBV3-2	TRBJ1-5	-
CASSHSNQPQHF	TGTGCCAGTAGTCATAGCAATCAGCCCCAGCATTTT	-	TRBV19	TRBJ1-5	-
CASSPEGAVVQFF	TGTGCCAGCAGCCCCGAGGGGGCGGTGGTGCAGTTCTTC	TRBD1	TRBV7-2	TRBJ2-1	many
CASSPRTGPNYEQYF	TGTGCCAGCAGCCCCCGGACAGGGCCAAACTACGAGCAGTACTTC	TRBD1	TRBV7-2	TRBJ2-7	once
CASSQLAGGASAYEQFF	TGCGCCAGCAGCCAATTGGCCGGGGGGGCCAGTGCCTATGAGCAGTTCTTC	TRBD2	TRBV4-3	TRBJ2-1	once
CASSLTGSYTF	TGCGCCAGCAGCCTGACAGGGAGTTACACCTTC	TRBD1	TRBV5-1	TRBJ1-2	many
CASSPSEGGDSYEQYF	TGTGCCAGCAGTCCTAGTGAGGGGGGGGACTCCTACGAGCAGTACTTC	-	TRBV27	TRBJ2-7	-
CASSLGGGQPQHF	TGTGCCAGCAGCTTGGGAGGTGGCCAGCCCCAGCATTTT	-	TRBV7-8	TRBJ1-5	-
CASSQDSFNEKLFF	TGCGCCAGCAGCCAAGACAGTTTCAATGAAAAACTGTTTTTT	-	TRBV4-3	TRBJ1-4	-
CASSVGTDYGYTF	TGTGCCAGCAGCGTAGGAACGGACTATGGCTACACCTTC	-	TRBV9	TRBJ1-2	-
CASSPGTGTTEAFF	TGTGCCAGCTCACCGGGGACAGGGACCACTGAAGCTTTCTTT	TRBD1	TRBV18	TRBJ1-1	-
CASSLGGDTQYF	TGTGCCAGCAGCTTAGGCGGGGATACGCAGTATTTT	-	TRBV13	TRBJ2-3	-
CASSLRDGNQPQHF	TGTGCCAGCAGCCTCAGGGATGGCAATCAGCCCCAGCATTTT	-	TRBV6-5	TRBJ1-5	-
CASSPSSTGTYTEAFF	TGTGCCAGCAGTCCTTCCTCGACAGGGACCTACACTGAAGCTTTCTTT	TRBD1	TRBV27	TRBJ1-1	once
CASRKGTGDTEAFF	TGTGCCAGCAGAAAAGGGACAGGGGACACTGAAGCTTTCTTT	TRBD1	TRBV7-6	TRBJ1-1	few
CASSLDRNNSPLHF	TGTGCCAGCAGCTTGGACAGAAATAATTCACCCCTCCACTTT	-	TRBV11-2	TRBJ1-6	once
CASSLMRGSVYGYTF	TGTGCCAGCAGTTTAATGCGGGGATCTGTCTATGGCTACACCTTC	-	TRBV27	TRBJ1-2	-
CASSQVSGGNSPLHF	TGTGCCAGCAGCCAAGTATCTGGCGGTAATTCACCCCTCCACTTT	-	TRBV3-1/TRBV3-2	TRBJ1-6	-
CASSRQPLRGTNEKLFF	TGCGCCAGCAGTCGGCAGCCCCTAAGGGGAACTAATGAAAAACTGTTTTTT	-	TRBV5-1	TRBJ1-4	-
CASSAAGTGSSFF	TGTGCCAGCAGCGCTGCCGGGACAGGGTCCTCTTTTTTC	TRBD1	TRBV3-1/TRBV3-2	TRBJ1-2	-
CASSLSIPQGYYGYTF	TGTGCCAGCAGTTTATCGATACCGCAGGGGTACTATGGCTACACCTTC	-	TRBV27	TRBJ1-2	-
CASSHLTGTGITGANVLTF	TGTGCCAGCAGCCACCTAACCGGGACAGGGATAACTGGGGCCAACGTCCTGACTTTC	TRBD1	TRBV14	TRBJ2-6	-
CASSPFVGTGGTDTQYF	TGTGCCAGCAGCCCCTTCGTTGGGACAGGAGGCACAGATACGCAGTATTTT	TRBD1	TRBV9	TRBJ2-3	-
CASSVSTGSGYTF	TGTGCCAGCAGTGTATCGACAGGGTCCGGCTACACCTTC	TRBD1	TRBV12-3/TRBV12-4	TRBJ1-2	-
CSHGNRIDGYTF	TGCAGCCATGGGAACAGGATCGATGGCTACACCTTC	-	TRBV29-1	TRBJ1-2	-
CASSDSFNYGYTF	TGTGCCAGCAGTGACAGTTTTAACTATGGCTACACCTTC	-	TRBV6-1	TRBJ1-2	-
CASRLRGGTEAFF	TGTGCCAGCAGGCTAAGGGGGGGTACTGAAGCTTTCTTT	-	TRBV5-6	TRBJ1-1	-
CASSQGQLNTEAFF	TGTGCCAGCAGCCAGGGACAGTTGAACACTGAAGCTTTCTTT	TRBD1	TRBV6-5	TRBJ1-1	-
CASSRQGSYEQYF	TGCGCCAGCAGCCGACAGGGCTCCTACGAGCAGTACTTC	TRBD1	TRBV5-1	TRBJ2-7	few
CATSRGQGKEKLFF	TGTGCCACCAGTAGGGGGCAGGGGAAAGAAAAACTGTTTTTT	TRBD1	TRBV15	TRBJ1-4	-
CASSSPGQGGGNTEAFF	TGTGCCAGCAGTTCCCCGGGACAGGGAGGGGGTAACACTGAAGCTTTCTTT	TRBD1	TRBV7-6	TRBJ1-1	-
CASSFWTGDYEQYF	TGTGCCAGCAGTTTTTGGACAGGAGACTACGAGCAGTACTTC	TRBD1	TRBV27	TRBJ2-7	-
CASSRGGEAGYGYTF	TGTGCCAGCAGCCGGGGAGGGGAAGCTGGGTATGGCTACACCTTC	-	TRBV3-1/TRBV3-2	TRBJ1-2	-
CASSQGFPGTGSGYTF	TGCGCCAGCAGCCAAGGCTTTCCCGGGACAGGGAGTGGCTACACCTTC	TRBD1	TRBV4-1	TRBJ1-2	-
CASSQDRVGPQHF	TGTGCCAGCAGCCAAGACCGGGTGGGGCCCCAGCATTTT	-	TRBV3-1/TRBV3-2	TRBJ1-5	-
CSVETGVNQPQHF	TGCAGCGTTGAAACGGGAGTGAATCAGCCCCAGCATTTT	-	TRBV29-1	TRBJ1-5	-
CASSSTTGTYEQYF	TGTGCCAGTAGTAGTACGACAGGTACCTACGAGCAGTACTTC	-	TRBV19	TRBJ2-7	few
CASSLRLAGGYNEQFF	TGCGCCAGCAGCTTAAGACTAGCGGGGGGTTACAATGAGCAGTTCTTC	TRBD2	TRBV5-1	TRBJ2-1	-
CASSYNLGNTIYF	TGCGCCAGCAGCTACAACCTGGGAAACACCATATATTTT	-	TRBV5-1	TRBJ1-3	-
CSVEPGLGEQYF	TGCAGCGTTGAACCCGGGTTGGGCGAGCAGTACTTC	-	TRBV29-1	TRBJ2-7	once
CASSLMGLAGNEQFF	TGTGCCAGCAGCTTGATGGGGTTAGCGGGTAATGAGCAGTTCTTC	TRBD2	TRBV5-6	TRBJ2-1	-
CASSQISNTEAFF	TGTGCCAGCAGTCAAATTAGCAACACTGAAGCTTTCTTT	-	TRBV6-2/TRBV6-3	TRBJ1-1	-
CASSFGQPSNEKLFF	TGTGCCAGCAGCTTTGGGCAACCTTCTAATGAAAAACTGTTTTTT	-	TRBV5-4	TRBJ1-4	-
CASSPDSSYGYTF	TGTGCCAGCAGTCCCGACAGCTCCTATGGCTACACCTTC	-	TRBV12-3/TRBV12-4	TRBJ1-2	once
CASKEMGASNEQFF	TGCGCCAGCAAGGAGATGGGGGCCTCCAATGAGCAGTTCTTC	-	TRBV10-2	TRBJ2-1	-
CASSFGIEGGQPQHF	TGTGCCAGCAGCTTTGGTATTGAGGGTGGTCAGCCCCAGCATTTT	-	TRBV7-2	TRBJ1-5	-
CASSLGSGGDEKLFF	TGTGCCAGCAGCTTAGGCTCAGGGGGTGATGAAAAACTGTTTTTT	TRBD1	TRBV7-9	TRBJ1-4	-
CASSLVLAGLQYF	TGTGCCAGCAGCTTGGTGCTAGCGGGGCTGCAGTATTTT	TRBD2	TRBV5-4	TRBJ2-3	-